The entry below describes one TCR beta chain. Its matching antigen is unknown. Trimming left V 6 bases short and J 6 bases short, with 24 bases between. The CDR3 length is 16 residues. CDR1 and CDR2 from the germline V gene are KGHSH and LQKENI. The entry originates in a study of shared clonotypes between healthy human individuals. Looking at the study overall: The people who gave samples were a couple of women and three men aged 18 to 49. CD8 memory received one plate per donor, CD8 naive two, CD4 memory three and CD4 naive three. Study observations and caveats: Between a handful of donors, naive CD4 clonotypes were shared at a level of about 5%.

This table comes from immunoSEQ multiplex PCR, and its TCRdb copy is limited to in-frame clones, with some not included. Seen here are 2 million to 3 million clones, roughly nine tenths observed once, and the top ten hold roughly 0.14%. This clonotype was obtained from a man aged 18 to 30 in good health. This chain links TRBV18 with TRBJ2-7; D ambiguous. The specimen was naive CD4+ T cells sorted from blood. Subset meaning: CD45RA+ positively selected. CDR3 in amino acids: CASSLKPGPQGLEQYF. CDR3 in DNA: TGTGCCAGCTCCCTCAAACCGGGTCCACAAGGGCTCGAGCAGTACTTC.